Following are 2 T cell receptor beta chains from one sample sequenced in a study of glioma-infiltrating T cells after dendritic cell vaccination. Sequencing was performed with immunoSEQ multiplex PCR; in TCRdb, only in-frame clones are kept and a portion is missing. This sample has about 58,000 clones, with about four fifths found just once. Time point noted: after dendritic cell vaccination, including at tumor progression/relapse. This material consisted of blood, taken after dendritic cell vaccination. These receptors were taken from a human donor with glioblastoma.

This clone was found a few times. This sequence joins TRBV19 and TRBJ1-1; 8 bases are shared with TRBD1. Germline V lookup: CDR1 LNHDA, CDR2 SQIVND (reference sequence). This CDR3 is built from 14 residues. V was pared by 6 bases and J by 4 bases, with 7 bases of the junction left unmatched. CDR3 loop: CASSLQGGITEAFF. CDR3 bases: TGTGCCAGTAGCCTACAGGGGGGAATCACTGAAGCTTTCTTT.

CDR3 sequence reads: CASSLGQSSYEQYF. The CDR3 coding sequence is TGCGCCAGCAGCTTGGGACAGAGTTCCTACGAGCAGTACTTC. This sequence joins TRBV5-1 and TRBJ2-7; D is perhaps TRBD1 (5 bases). The V gene's germline CDR1 is SGHRS and CDR2 YFSETQ. The V and J ends lost 0 bases and 1 base respectively, with 8 bases between them. The length of the CDR3 is 14 residues. Looking up the rest from reference TRBV5-1 and TRBJ2-7 gives the full variable domain: KAGVTQTPRYLIKTRGQQVTLSCSPISGHRSVSWYQQTPGQGLQFLFEYFSETQRNKGNFPGRFSGRQFSNSRSEMNVSTLELGDSALYLCASSLGQSSYEQYFGPGTRLTVT.